What follows are 22 T cell receptor beta chains derived from one specimen sequenced in a study of T cells in Graves' hyperthyroidism and ophthalmopathy. Regions amplified from RNA transcripts were the TCR beta CDR3 regions. The study used the HTBI primer set for a first-round RT-PCR of the TCR CDR3. Via MiXCR, TCRdb re-called the multiplex PCR reads, giving one row per CDR3 protein. The sample lists 600,000 or so distinct CDR3 sequences; more than 45% were seen once. Sequencing was performed on peripheral blood or thyroid tissue (not recorded which). Every receptor here comes from a woman aged 18-35 years with Graves' hyperthyroidism.

The V call is TRBV19, the J call TRBJ2-7; tentative D call: TRBD2 (6 bases). CDR1 is LNHDA and CDR2 is SQIVND in the germline V gene (reference sequence). This CDR3 spans 14 amino acids. The V end was cut by 10 bases, the J end by 3 bases, with 19 bases between. CDR3 bases: TGTGCCATCACCCTCGGGGGACCAGGCTACGAGCAGTACTTC. The encoded protein is CAITLGGPGYEQYF. Based on the CDR3 plus reference TRBV19 and TRBJ2-7, the full variable domain is DGGITQSPKYLFRKEGQNVTLSCEQNLNHDAMYWYRQDPGQGLRLIYYSQIVNDFQKGDIAEGYSVSREKKESFPLTVTSAQKNPTAFYLCAITLGGPGYEQYFGPGTRLTVT.

This chain uses TRBV29-1 with TRBJ2-7, with 9 positions matching TRBD1. This CDR3 region has 12 residues. CDR1 is SQVTM, CDR2 ANQGSEA, per germline. The V and J ends lost 8 bases and 5 bases, in that order; junction bases with no gene match: 7. CDR3 in DNA: TGCAGCAGTTGGGACAGGGTGAACGAGCAGTACTTC. Translated: CSSWDRVNEQYF.

Many counts were recorded for this clonotype. The chain uses TRBV9 and TRBJ2-7, with D perhaps TRBD1 (5 bases). The CDR3 length is 12 residues. Germline loops: CDR1 SGDLS, CDR2 YYNGEE. The ends were cut back, 3 bases at V and 6 bases at J, with 10 bases in the middle. CDR3 protein: CASSEGQGEQYF. CDR3 coding DNA: TGTGCCAGCAGCGAGGGCCAGGGCGAGCAGTACTTC.

This clonotype has just one count. A junction boundary mismatches the germline segment, possibly from a read error. The V call is TRBV2, the J call TRBJ1-5; the match to TRBD1 covers 12 bases. The CDR3 consists of 16 residues. The germline gives CDR1 SNHLY, CDR2 FYNNEI. CDR3 nucleotides: TGTGCCAGCGGGGGGACAGGGGGCAAGAGCAATCAGCCCCGGCATTTT. It is translated as CASGGTGGKSNQPRHF.

This clonotype has only a few counts. The chain carries TRBV7-9 and TRBJ1-1; D is uncertain. Germline CDR1 is SEHNR and CDR2 is FQNEAQ (reference sequence). Trimming pared 1 base from V and 13 bases from J, leaving 16 bases between. This CDR3 has 13 amino acids. The CDR3 region is CASSLGASSMGFF. DNA of the CDR3: TGTGCCAGCAGCTTAGGGGCATCATCAATGGGTTTCTTT.

This clonotype was observed at least ten times. V and J are TRBV29-1 and TRBJ2-7, with TRBD1 matching 9 bases. Germline V lookup: CDR1 SQVTM, CDR2 ANQGSEA. CDR3 length equals 15 residues. The V and J ends lost 1 base and 5 bases, in that order; junction bases with no gene match: 9. The CDR3 DNA reads TGCAGCGTTGAAGGAGGTTTAGGACAGGGGAACGAGCAGTACTTC. It codes for CSVEGGLGQGNEQYF.

This clonotype turned up a few times. The chain has TRBV7-9 and TRBJ1-2; D is ambiguous. The V gene's germline CDR1 is SEHNR and CDR2 FQNEAQ (reference sequence). Between the trimmed V and J ends, which lost 1 base and 4 bases, there was a span of 10 bases. The CDR3 is 14 residues long. For the CDR3, the DNA is TGTGCCAGCAGCTTAGAAAGCACCCTCTATGGCTACACCTTC. Translated, it gives CASSLESTLYGYTF.

In its sample, this clonotype was seen many times. The chain uses TRBV2 and TRBJ2-7, with unresolved D. The CDR3 is 13 amino acids. The V end was cut by 6 bases, the J end by 0 bases, with 9 bases between. Germline V gives CDR1 SNHLY, CDR2 FYNNEI. This CDR3 reads CASRDGLSYEQYF. The CDR3 DNA follows: TGTGCCAGCAGAGACGGGCTCTCCTACGAGCAGTACTTC.

This sequence joins TRBV7-3 and TRBJ2-5; 10 bases map to TRBD1. This CDR3 is built from 15 residues. The V and J ends lost 6 bases and 3 bases, in that order; junction bases with no gene match: 7. CDR1 SGHTA and CDR2 FQGTGA come from the germline V gene. As DNA, the CDR3 is TGTGCCAGCAGTCCCGGGACAGGGGAAGAAGAGACCCAGTACTTC. Protein sequence: CASSPGTGEEETQYF.

This clonotype was counted at least ten times. The junction shows a germline mismatch at one end, possibly a read error. V gene TRBV2 combines with J gene TRBJ1-6; D uncertain. There are 11 residues in the CDR3. The V gene's germline CDR1 is SNHLY and CDR2 FYNNEI. This CDR3 is CASSESGKCDF. In DNA form, the CDR3 reads TGTGCCAGCAGTGAAAGCGGAAAGTGTGACTTT.

The V call is TRBV6-4, the J call TRBJ1-1, with TRBD1 as a possible D gene (6 bases). CDR3 length equals 15 residues. Trimming removed 8 bases at V and 2 bases at J, with 18 bases between. The germline CDR1 and CDR2 sequences are MRHNA and SNTAGT. The CDR3 DNA sequence: TGTGCCAGCTCACCCACTTGGGACATCAACACTGAAGCTTTCTTT. Protein product: CASSPTWDINTEAFF.

This clonotype appeared many times. J is TRBJ1-6 and V is TRBV7-2; D is unclear. The CDR3 extends over 13 amino acids. The germline gives CDR1 SGHTA, CDR2 FQGNSA. With 2 bases removed from V and 9 bases from J, the gap between germline ends came to 8 bases. CDR3 protein: CASSLFGSSPLHF. DNA of the CDR3: TGTGCCAGCAGCTTATTCGGGAGTTCACCCCTCCACTTT.

This clonotype came up a few times. One junction end does not reproduce the germline sequence, and a read error may be involved. The chain employs TRBV7-9 and TRBJ1-6, with 10 positions matching TRBD1. CDR1 and CDR2 from the germline V gene are SEHNR and FQNEAQ (reference sequence). The CDR3 is made up of 15 amino acids. The CDR3 reads CASSQGTGANSPLHF. The DNA of the CDR3 is TGCGCCAGCAGCCAAGGGACAGGGGCAAATTCACCCCTCCACTTT. The whole variable domain, remainder taken from reference TRBV7-9 and TRBJ1-6, is DTGVSQNPRHKITKRGQNVTFRCDPISEHNRLYWYRQTLGQGPEFLTYFQNEAQLEKSRLLSDRFSAERPKGSFSTLEIQRTEQGDSAMYLCASSQGTGANSPLHFGNGTRLTVT.

This clonotype showed up many times. The gene calls are TRBV7-9 and TRBJ2-5; maybe TRBD2 (7 bases). The V end was cut by 5 bases, the J end by 5 bases, with 12 bases between. Germline V lookup: CDR1 SEHNR, CDR2 FQNEAQ (reference sequence). The CDR3 extends over 13 amino acids. Written as DNA, the CDR3 is TGTGCCAGCAGCCTTCCGGGGGGCGAGACCCAGTACTTC. It yields the protein CASSLPGGETQYF.

Only a few counts were recorded for this clonotype. The V gene is TRBV19, the J gene TRBJ1-1; D is undetermined. This CDR3 comprises 10 residues. Germline CDR1 and CDR2: LNHDA and SQIVND (reference sequence). V shed 7 bases and J shed 9 bases, with 9 bases lying between them. CDR3 DNA: TGTGCCAGTACCCTAAGGAAAGCTTTCTTT. It codes for CASTLRKAFF.

A word on this clonotype: A much larger clonotype is one base distant, so this may be a read error. Lacking the conserved final phenylalanine or tryptophan, this CDR3 likely reflects a read error. The rearrangement uses TRBV10-3 and TRBJ2-5; D not certain. Germline lookup yields CDR1 ENHRY and CDR2 SYGVKD. The CDR3 contains 14 residues. Between the trimmed V and J ends, which lost 5 bases and 5 bases, there was a span of 15 bases. CDR3 amino acids: CAISSGSPSETQYL. In nucleotides, the CDR3 is TGTGCCATCAGTTCCGGGTCCCCATCGGAGACCCAGTACCTC.

The genes are TRBV10-3 and TRBJ1-5; D possibly corresponds to TRBD1 (5 bases). Trimming left V 9 bases short and J 3 bases short, with 9 bases between. The germline CDR1 and CDR2 sequences are ENHRY and SYGVKD. This CDR3 region has 12 residues. The CDR3 here is CAIAGDNQPQHF. For the CDR3, the DNA is TGTGCCATTGCGGGGGACAATCAGCCCCAGCATTTT.

This clonotype was picked up a small number of times. This chain uses TRBV10-3 with TRBJ2-7, with 9 bases lining up with TRBD2. Looked up from germline, CDR1 is ENHRY and CDR2 is SYGVKD. This CDR3 is built from 13 residues. Trimming removed 8 bases from V and 1 base from J; junction bases left unmatched: 3. CDR3 DNA sequence: TGTGCCATCCGGCGGGGGGGTTCCTACGAGCAGTACTTC. It specifies CAIRRGGSYEQYF.

This clonotype was found many times. V and J are TRBV2 and TRBJ1-5, with D perhaps TRBD1 (6 bases). V was pared by 7 bases and J by 3 bases, with 13 bases between. CDR1 is SNHLY, CDR2 FYNNEI, per germline. CDR3 length equals 14 residues. CDR3 in amino acids: CASTTQGINQPQHF. CDR3 nucleotides: TGTGCCAGCACCACACAGGGCATCAATCAGCCCCAGCATTTT. The whole variable domain, remainder taken from reference TRBV2 and TRBJ1-5, is EPEVTQTPSHQVTQMGQEVILRCVPISNHLYFYWYRQILGQKVEFLVSFYNNEISEKSEIFDDQFSVERPDGSNFTLKIRSTKLEDSAMYFCASTTQGINQPQHFGDGTRLSIL.

This clonotype was detected only once. A much larger clone lies a single base off, so this may be a read error. The rearrangement joins TRBV27 to TRBJ2-7, with D perhaps being TRBD1 or TRBD2 (5 bases each). The V and J ends lost 5 bases and 4 bases respectively, with 15 bases between them. This CDR3 is built from 14 residues. Germline V CDR1 and CDR2: MNHEY, SMNVEV (reference sequence). The CDR3 bases are TGTGCCAGCAGTGGACGGGGTTCAGGGTACGAGCAGTACTTC. As protein: CASSGRGSGYEQYF.

V gene TRBV9 combines with J gene TRBJ1-1, with 8 bases that match TRBD1. The germline V gene has CDR1 SGDLS and CDR2 YYNGEE. With 5 bases clipped from V and 4 bases from J, the junction kept 10 bases outside the gene matches. The CDR3 has 15 residues. In nucleotides, the CDR3 is TGTGCCAGCAGTGCACACCGGGACAGGAGCACTGAAGCTTTCTTT. This codes for CASSAHRDRSTEAFF.

This chain joins TRBV12-5 and TRBJ1-2; 10 bases line up with TRBD1. Germline CDR1 is LGHNT and CDR2 is FRNRAP. V lost 7 bases to trimming and J lost 4 bases; unmatched junction nucleotides: 9. This CDR3 contains 15 residues. As DNA, the CDR3 is TGTGCTAGTGCCCACCGGGACAGGGGAACCTATGGCTACACCTTC. It encodes CASAHRDRGTYGYTF. Together with reference TRBV12-5 and TRBJ1-2, the CDR3 gives the full variable domain: DARVTQTPRHKVTEMGQEVTMRCQPILGHNTVFWYRQTMMQGLELLAYFRNRAPLDDSGMPKDRFSAEMPDATLATLKIQPSEPRDSAVYFCASAHRDRGTYGYTFGSGTRLTVV.